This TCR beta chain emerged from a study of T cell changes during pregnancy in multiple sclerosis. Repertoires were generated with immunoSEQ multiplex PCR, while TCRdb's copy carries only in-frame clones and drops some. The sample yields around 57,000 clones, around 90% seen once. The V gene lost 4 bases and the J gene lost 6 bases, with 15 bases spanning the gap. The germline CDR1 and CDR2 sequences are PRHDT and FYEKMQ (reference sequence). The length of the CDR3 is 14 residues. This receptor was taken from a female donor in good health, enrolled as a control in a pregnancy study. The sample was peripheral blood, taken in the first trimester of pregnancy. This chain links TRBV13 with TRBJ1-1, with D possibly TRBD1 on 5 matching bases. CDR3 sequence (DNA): TGTGCCAGCAGCTCTCAGGGAAGGGGCGCTGAAGCTTTCTTT. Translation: CASSSQGRGAEAFF. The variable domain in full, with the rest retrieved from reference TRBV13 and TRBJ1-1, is AAGVIQSPRHLIKEKRETATLKCYPIPRHDTVYWYQQGPGQDPQFLISFYEKMQSDKGSIPDRFSAQQFSDYHSELNMSSLELGDSALYFCASSSQGRGAEAFFGQGTRLTVV.